This T cell receptor (beta chain) was obtained from a study of T cells in Graves' hyperthyroidism and ophthalmopathy. General study points: Classification by a 13 V-J model distinguished ophthalmopathy from stable hyperthyroidism.

This clonotype was seen ten or more times. Antigen: not known. Researchers amplified the TCR beta CDR3 regions from RNA transcripts. The study used the HTBI primer set for a first-round RT-PCR of the TCR CDR3. From the multiplex PCR reads, TCRdb called clonotypes with MiXCR, one entry per CDR3 protein. The top ten hold roughly 8% of the sample, which has more than 600,000 distinct CDR3 sequences, over 15% seen once. V lost 3 bases to trimming and J lost 2 bases, with 5 bases between them. The CDR3 has 13 residues. Germline CDR1 and CDR2: MDHEN and SYDVKM. The chain links TRBV28 to TRBJ2-4; no reliable D call. The source material was blood. This receptor was obtained from a man younger than 35 with Graves' hyperthyroidism. CDR3 in DNA: TGTGCCAGCAGTTTCGGGTCCAAAAACATTCAGTACTTC. Its translation is CASSFGSKNIQYF.